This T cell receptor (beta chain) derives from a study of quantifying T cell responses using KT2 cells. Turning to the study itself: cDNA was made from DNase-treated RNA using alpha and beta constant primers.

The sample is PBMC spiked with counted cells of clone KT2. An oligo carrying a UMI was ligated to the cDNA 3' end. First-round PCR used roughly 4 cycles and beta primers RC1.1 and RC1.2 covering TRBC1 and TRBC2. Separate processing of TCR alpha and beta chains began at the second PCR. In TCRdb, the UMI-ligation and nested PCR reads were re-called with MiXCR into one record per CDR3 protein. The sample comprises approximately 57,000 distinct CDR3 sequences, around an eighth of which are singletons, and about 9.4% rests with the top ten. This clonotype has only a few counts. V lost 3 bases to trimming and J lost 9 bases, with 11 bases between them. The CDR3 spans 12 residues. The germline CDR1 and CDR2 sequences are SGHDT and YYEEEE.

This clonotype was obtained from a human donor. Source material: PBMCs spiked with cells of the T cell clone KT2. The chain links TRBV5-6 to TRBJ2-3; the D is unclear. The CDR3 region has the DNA TGTGCCAGCAGCTCGGTACAAGCGACGCAGTATTTT. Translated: CASSSVQATQYF.